These 30 T cell receptor beta chains came from one sample sequenced in a study of blood T cell repertoires in COVID-19. Measured with immunoSEQ multiplex PCR; TCRdb has only the in-frame clones, and not every one. The data contain 110,000 to 150,000 clones, 65% to 90% of them singletons. Sequencing was carried out using peripheral blood. The source is a man aged 60-69 years with active or convalescent COVID-19.

This clone occurred once. The gene calls are TRBV23-1 and TRBJ1-6; 7 bases are shared with TRBD1. TRBV23-1 is an ORF for which the function is uncertain. The CDR3 runs to 17 residues. J lost 0 bases, V lost 2 bases, and 4 bases had no gene match. The CDR3: CASSQEDRSSYNSPLHF. As DNA, the CDR3 is TGCGCCAGCAGTCAAGAGGACAGGAGCTCCTATAATTCACCCCTCCACTTT.

CDR3 bases: TGTGCCAGCAGTGAAAACTCCGCAAGTACGCAGTATTTT. Translating gives CASSENSASTQYF. V gene TRBV6-4 combines with J gene TRBJ2-3, with D unresolved. Germline CDR1 reads MRHNA; CDR2 reads SNTAGT. Trimming took 3 bases from V and 8 from J, leaving 12 bases between them. The CDR3 has 13 residues.

The V and J genes are TRBV27 and TRBJ1-3, with D unclear. The germline V gene has CDR1 MNHEY and CDR2 SMNVEV (reference sequence). The CDR3 covers 14 residues. V lost 4 bases and J lost 4, with 11 bases in between. CDR3 sequence reads: CASSSRGPGNTIYF. CDR3 nucleotide sequence: TGTGCCAGCAGTTCCCGAGGGCCGGGAAACACCATATATTTT.

The V call is TRBV6-5, the J call TRBJ1-1; D possibly corresponds to TRBD1 (5 bases). V lost 1 base, J lost 1 base, and 10 bases lay in between. Looked up from germline, CDR1 is MNHEY and CDR2 is SVGAGI. This CDR3 comprises 15 residues. The CDR3 coding sequence is TGTGCCAGCAGTTACTACAGGAGTCCGAACACTGAAGCTTTCTTT. This encodes CASSYYRSPNTEAFF.

This clone has more than one count but fewer than ten. This chain joins TRBV2 and TRBJ2-3; D perhaps matches TRBD2 (6 bases). The CDR3 runs to 14 residues. V gave up 7 bases and J gave up 2 bases, with 13 bases separating them. Germline loops: CDR1 SNHLY, CDR2 FYNNEI. The CDR3 sequence: CASNHGGNTDTQYF. The CDR3 bases are TGTGCCAGCAATCACGGCGGGAACACAGATACGCAGTATTTT. Variable domain in full (rest from reference TRBV2 and TRBJ2-3): EPEVTQTPSHQVTQMGQEVILRCVPISNHLYFYWYRQILGQKVEFLVSFYNNEISEKSEIFDDQFSVERPDGSNFTLKIRSTKLEDSAMYFCASNHGGNTDTQYFGPGTRLTVL.

V and J are TRBV7-2 and TRBJ1-3; D is unclear. Germline-derived CDR1 and CDR2 are SGHTA and FQGNSA. Trimming took 2 bases from V and 4 from J, leaving 15 bases between them. The CDR3 totals 16 residues. CDR3 nucleotides: TGTGCCAGCAGCTTATATCGGGGAATACAGGGAAACACCATATATTTT. Translating gives CASSLYRGIQGNTIYF.

The CDR3 DNA reads TGTGCCAGCAGTTTAAGTGGGACAGATATGAACACTGAAGCTTTCTTT. Its translation: CASSLSGTDMNTEAFF. V gene TRBV28 combines with J gene TRBJ1-1; 7 bases are shared with TRBD1. CDR3 length: 16 amino acids. The germline gives CDR1 MDHEN, CDR2 SYDVKM. The V gene end was trimmed by 2 bases and the J gene end by 0 bases; junction bases not matched to a gene: 6.

This chain links TRBV6-1 with TRBJ1-6; 7 nucleotides line up with TRBD1. V shed 2 bases and J 0 bases; nucleotides not matched to a gene: 22. The CDR3 sequence is 23 residues long. Germline lookup yields CDR1 MNHNS and CDR2 SASEGT. CDR3 sequence: CASSELQGNIATTTSSYNSPLHF. The DNA of the CDR3 is TGTGCCAGCAGTGAACTACAGGGGAACATCGCCACAACAACAAGCTCCTATAATTCACCCCTCCACTTT.

The chain combines TRBV15 with TRBJ1-1, with D possibly TRBD1 on 5 matching bases. Trimming pared 9 bases from V and 7 bases from J, leaving 12 bases between. The CDR3 is made up of 11 amino acids. Germline CDR1 reads LNHNV; CDR2 reads YYDKDF (reference sequence). The CDR3 here is CATKQGFEAFF. The DNA for the CDR3 is TGTGCCACGAAGCAGGGATTTGAAGCTTTCTTT.

This chain links TRBV6-2 or TRBV6-3 with TRBJ2-3, with unresolved D. This CDR3 region has 15 residues. Trimming removed 2 bases from V and 0 bases from J, with 9 bases in between. Germline lookup yields CDR1 MNHEY and CDR2 SVGEGT. The CDR3 here is CASSYDSPSTDTQYF. The CDR3, as DNA: TGTGCCAGCAGTTACGACTCACCTAGCACAGATACGCAGTATTTT.

This chain joins TRBV19 and TRBJ2-1; 7 positions match TRBD2. CDR1 and CDR2 from the germline V gene are LNHDA and SQIVND (reference sequence). Germline trimming cut 5 bases from V and 9 bases from J; bases unmatched to any gene: 10. The CDR3 loop spans 14 amino acids. The CDR3 DNA sequence: TGTGCCAGTAGTGCCCCGACTAGCCCCCCTGAGCAGTTCTTC. It yields the protein CASSAPTSPPEQFF.

J is TRBJ2-2 and V is TRBV19; D is uncertain. Trimming removed 4 bases from V and 5 bases from J, with 8 bases in between. Germline V gives CDR1 LNHDA, CDR2 SQIVND (reference sequence). This CDR3 is 13 amino acids long. The CDR3: CASSTGLTGELFF. CDR3 DNA: TGTGCCAGTAGTACAGGATTAACCGGGGAGCTGTTTTTT.

This clone appeared a few times. The chain combines TRBV5-1 with TRBJ1-3, with 7 bases that match TRBD1. Germline trimming cut 3 bases from V and 4 bases from J; bases unmatched to any gene: 1. Germline values: CDR1 SGHRS, CDR2 YFSETQ. This CDR3 region has 13 residues. CDR3 loop: CASSSGQGNTIYF. The CDR3 nucleotides read TGCGCCAGCAGCTCGGGACAGGGAAACACCATATATTTT. Complete variable domain (other parts from reference TRBV5-1 and TRBJ1-3): KAGVTQTPRYLIKTRGQQVTLSCSPISGHRSVSWYQQTPGQGLQFLFEYFSETQRNKGNFPGRFSGRQFSNSRSEMNVSTLELGDSALYLCASSSGQGNTIYFGEGSWLTVV.

This chain connects TRBV27 to TRBJ2-3; D not certain. The germline CDR1 and CDR2 sequences are MNHEY and SMNVEV (reference sequence). V was clipped by 0 bases and J by 3 bases, with 7 bases between them. This CDR3 spans 14 amino acids. The CDR3 is CASSLSAATDTQYF. For the CDR3, the DNA is TGTGCCAGCAGTTTATCGGCCGCTACAGATACGCAGTATTTT.

In its sample, this clone was seen a few times. One end of the junction varies from germline; a read error may be responsible. The V call is TRBV4-1, the J call TRBJ1-2, with unresolved D. The CDR3 length is 13 residues. In germline, CDR1 is MGHRA, CDR2 YSYEKL. The CDR3 DNA sequence: TGCGCCAGCAGCCAAGATATCTCCCGCGGATCTTTCTTC. Protein product: CASSQDISRGSFF.

The chain employs TRBV5-1 and TRBJ1-4; D gene uncertain. There are 15 residues in the CDR3. V was clipped by 0 bases and J by 4 bases, with 10 bases between them. Germline CDR1 is SGHRS and CDR2 is YFSETQ. The CDR3 region is CASSLGGRVNEKLFF. The CDR3 coding sequence is TGCGCCAGCAGCTTGGGAGGGCGGGTTAATGAAAAACTGTTTTTT.

The J gene is TRBJ2-1, the V gene TRBV18; TRBD1 is a possible D gene (7 bases). CDR3 length: 17 amino acids. Between the trimmed V and J ends, which lost 2 bases and 9 bases, there was a span of 23 bases. Per germline, CDR1 KGHSH and CDR2 LQKENI. The CDR3 here is CASSPSTGATSPGEQFF. DNA of the CDR3: TGTGCCAGCTCACCAAGTACAGGGGCAACTAGCCCGGGTGAGCAGTTCTTC.

This CDR3 is CASMAARLAGGPTDTQYF. In nucleotides, the CDR3 is TGTGCCAGCATGGCTGCTCGACTAGCGGGAGGGCCTACAGATACGCAGTATTTT. The rearrangement joins TRBV27 to TRBJ2-3; 14 nucleotides align to TRBD2. V gave up 7 bases and J gave up 3 bases; unmatched junction bases: 12. The CDR3 has 18 residues. Germline loops: CDR1 MNHEY, CDR2 SMNVEV (reference sequence).

This clone was found once. The V and J genes are TRBV5-6 and TRBJ2-3; D may be TRBD2 (6 bases). The V end lost 5 bases, the J end lost 1 base, and 11 bases lay between the germline ends. Germline lookup yields CDR1 SGHDT and CDR2 YYEEEE. The CDR3 totals 14 residues. The CDR3 here is CASRGTGRTDTQYF. The CDR3 DNA sequence: TGTGCCAGCAGGGGGACTGGCCGCACAGATACGCAGTATTTT. Based on the CDR3 plus reference TRBV5-6 and TRBJ2-3, the full variable domain is DAGVTQSPTHLIKTRGQQVTLRCSPKSGHDTVSWYQQALGQGPQFIFQYYEEEERQRGNFPDRFSGHQFPNYSSELNVNALLLGDSALYLCASRGTGRTDTQYFGPGTRLTVL.

J is TRBJ1-2 and V is TRBV27, with 12 bases lining up with TRBD1. J lost 2 bases, V lost 8 bases, and 9 bases had no gene match. There are 16 residues in the CDR3. Germline lookup yields CDR1 MNHEY and CDR2 SMNVEV (reference sequence). Here the CDR3 reads CASRSLGTGGNYGYTF. The CDR3 DNA reads TGTGCCAGCCGCTCCCTGGGGACAGGGGGCAACTATGGCTACACCTTC.

The rearrangement joins TRBV19 to TRBJ2-7, with D possibly TRBD2 on 5 matching bases. Trimming pared 4 bases from V and 4 bases from J, leaving 20 bases between. This CDR3 region has 16 residues. CDR1 is LNHDA and CDR2 is SQIVND in the germline V gene (reference sequence). CDR3 nucleotides: TGTGCCAGTAGTACATTTCCGGGGTCGGGCGATTACGAGCAGTACTTC. This sequence encodes CASSTFPGSGDYEQYF.

The DNA for the CDR3 is TGTGCCAGTAGTGATAGCGGTCTCGCCAAAAACATTCAGTACTTC. As protein: CASSDSGLAKNIQYF. This chain uses TRBV19 with TRBJ2-4; D perhaps matches TRBD2 (6 bases). The CDR3 consists of 15 residues. Between the trimmed V and J ends, which lost 5 bases and 1 base, there was a span of 12 bases. Germline CDR1 reads LNHDA; CDR2 reads SQIVND (reference sequence).

V is TRBV6-5 and J is TRBJ2-1, with 8 bases fitting TRBD2. The CDR3 extends over 15 amino acids. V was clipped by 2 bases and J by 0 bases; unmatched bases: 0. The germline CDR1 and CDR2 sequences are MNHEY and SVGAGI. As DNA, the CDR3 is TGTGCCAGCAGTTACACTAGCGGCTCCTACAATGAGCAGTTCTTC. Protein sequence: CASSYTSGSYNEQFF.

The CDR3 DNA sequence: TGTGCCAGCAGCCTTGACAGGCGCTACACCTTC. It specifies CASSLDRRYTF. The V and J genes are TRBV25-1 and TRBJ1-2; TRBD1 might be the D (6 bases). V shed 6 bases and J shed 9 bases, with 11 bases lying between them. The germline gives CDR1 MGHDK, CDR2 SYGVNS. The CDR3 runs to 11 residues.

The rearrangement uses TRBV7-2 and TRBJ1-2; 8 nucleotides agree with TRBD1. CDR1 is SGHTA, CDR2 FQGNSA, per germline. The V segment lost 5 bases and the J segment 4 bases; nucleotides outside the gene matches: 9. The CDR3 runs to 15 residues. The CDR3 nucleotides are TGTGCCAGCAGCCCGCCCGTCAGGGGGCCCTATGGCTACACCTTC. Amino acid sequence: CASSPPVRGPYGYTF.

This rearrangement joins TRBV19 to TRBJ1-3; no firm D call. V dropped 9 bases and J dropped 7 bases, with 19 bases sitting between them. This CDR3 contains 14 residues. Germline lookup yields CDR1 LNHDA and CDR2 SQIVND (reference sequence). CDR3 sequence: CASGTALFRNTIYF. The DNA of the CDR3 is TGTGCCAGCGGTACCGCCTTGTTCCGGAACACCATATATTTT.

The rearrangement links TRBV5-1 to TRBJ1-1, with D possibly matching TRBD1 (6 bases). This CDR3 is 18 amino acids long. Trimming cost V 1 base and J 2 bases, with 21 bases left between them. In germline, CDR1 is SGHRS, CDR2 YFSETQ. This chain's CDR3 is CASSLRIAGADPNTEAFF. The CDR3, as DNA: TGCGCCAGCAGCTTGAGGATTGCGGGGGCCGACCCTAACACTGAAGCTTTCTTT.

The rearrangement joins TRBV6-2 or TRBV6-3 to TRBJ1-5; 9 positions match TRBD1. The V gene end was trimmed by 0 bases and the J gene end by 3 bases; junction bases not matched to a gene: 12. CDR3 length equals 19 residues. Per the germline V gene, CDR1 is MNHEY and CDR2 is SVGEGT. This CDR3 is CASSYSGFWGQGINQPQHF. In DNA form, the CDR3 reads TGTGCCAGCAGTTACTCGGGGTTCTGGGGACAGGGTATCAATCAGCCCCAGCATTTT.

This chain connects TRBV14 to TRBJ2-2, with D uncertain. CDR3 length: 13 residues. CDR1 and CDR2 (germline): SGHDN, FVKESK. The V end lost 2 bases, the J end lost 4 bases, and 5 bases lay between the germline ends. The CDR3 reads CASSQFSTGELFF. Written as DNA, the CDR3 is TGTGCCAGCAGCCAATTCAGCACCGGGGAGCTGTTTTTT.

V gene TRBV7-5 combines with J gene TRBJ2-1; TRBD2, the table's D call, lacks a check against the DNA. TRBV7-5 is annotated as a pseudogene. The length of the CDR3 is 15 residues. CDR3 in DNA: TGTGCCAGAAGGGCCAGCGGGAGGGCCTACAATGAGCAGTTCTTC. It translates to CARRASGRAYNEQFF.